This passage covers 9 T cell receptor beta chains from one sample sequenced in a study of T cell responses to AZD1222 COVID-19 vaccine (dated by TCRdb to the early 2020s). Library preparation used the immunoSEQ multiplex PCR assay. What TCRdb holds here is the immuneACCESS table cut down to in-frame rearrangements. Part of the clones is not present; checked against another copy, under half of the missing clones reflect an unresolved V gene, and the others are unexplained. This sample has 150,000 to 200,000 clones in its table, and roughly 94% of those were observed once. In total, the top ten clones hold about 0.6% of the sample. This specimen's time point label, per the study, means: baseline before first vaccination. The sequencing used peripheral blood, collected on day 0 of AZD1222 vaccination. These receptors all come from an adult in good health.

The CDR3 sequence: CASSVGNREPPGELFF. The CDR3 DNA reads TGTGCCAGCAGCGTAGGGAATCGAGAACCCCCCGGGGAGCTGTTTTTT. This chain joins TRBV9 and TRBJ2-2; D remains unclear. CDR1 is SGDLS and CDR2 is YYNGEE in the germline V gene. The CDR3 runs to 16 residues. Trimming left V 0 bases short and J 6 bases short, with 15 bases between.

The V and J genes are TRBV12-3 or TRBV12-4 and TRBJ1-1; D perhaps matches TRBD1 (5 bases). The CDR3 sequence is 12 residues long. V lost 6 bases, J lost 11 bases, and 16 bases lay in between. The CDR3 spells CASSLGGGAAFF. In DNA form, the CDR3 reads TGTGCCAGCAGCCTGGGGGGGGGAGCGGCTTTCTTT.

Here the CDR3 reads CASSDRQGGGYTF. CDR3 sequence (DNA): TGTGCCAGCAGCGATCGACAGGGTGGCGGCTACACCTTC. The chain combines TRBV5-4 with TRBJ1-2; 7 bases match TRBD1. This CDR3 has 13 residues. J was trimmed by 8 bases and V by 4 bases; bases with no gene match: 8. Germline V gives CDR1 SGHNT, CDR2 YYREEE (reference sequence).

In DNA, the CDR3 is TGTGCCAGTAGTATAGAGGGGACTAGTCAATATGAGCAGTTCTTC. Protein sequence: CASSIEGTSQYEQFF. The J gene is TRBJ2-1, the V gene TRBV19, with 8 bases identical to TRBD2. Germline V gene data show CDR1 as LNHDA and CDR2 as SQIVND (reference sequence). CDR3 length: 15 amino acids. Trimming at V came to 0 bases and at J to 8 bases, leaving 6 bases not matched to a gene.

The chain couples TRBV18 to TRBJ2-7; possible D gene TRBD2, 7 bases. CDR1 KGHSH and CDR2 LQKENI come from the germline V gene. Trimming left V 6 bases short and J 2 bases short, with 17 bases between. This CDR3 has 15 residues. This CDR3 is CASSGGQAGAYEQYF. The CDR3, as DNA: TGTGCCAGCTCGGGGGGGCAGGCCGGGGCCTACGAGCAGTACTTC.

The V call is TRBV10-3, the J call TRBJ1-1; TRBD1 matches at 7 bases. The germline CDR1 and CDR2 sequences are ENHRY and SYGVKD. V lost 10 bases to trimming and J lost 1 base; unmatched junction nucleotides: 6. CDR3 length: 13 residues. CDR3 coding DNA: TGTGCCACATTACAGGGGACGAACACTGAAGCTTTCTTT. Translating it yields CATLQGTNTEAFF.

The rearrangement links TRBV9 to TRBJ2-1, with 8 bases that match TRBD2. The CDR3 has 15 residues. Trimming cost V 0 bases and J 7 bases; bases outside gene matches: 6. Germline assignment: CDR1 SGDLS and CDR2 YYNGEE. CDR3 DNA: TGTGCCAGCAGCGTAGAGGGCTTAGCGGGGAATGAGCAGTTCTTC. As protein: CASSVEGLAGNEQFF.

The chain links TRBV27 to TRBJ2-1; a possible D gene is TRBD2 (5 bases). The CDR3 runs 11 residues. Per the germline V gene, CDR1 is MNHEY and CDR2 is SMNVEV (reference sequence). Trimming stripped 3 bases from V and 8 bases from J, with 5 bases between. CDR3 coding DNA: TGTGCCAGCAGTTTGAGGGATGAGCAGTTCTTC. It specifies CASSLRDEQFF.

The J gene is TRBJ1-1, the V gene TRBV13; unclear D gene. Per the germline V gene, CDR1 is PRHDT and CDR2 is FYEKMQ (reference sequence). With 2 bases removed from V and 7 bases from J, the gap between germline ends came to 8 bases. There are 12 residues in the CDR3. The CDR3 bases are TGTGCCAGCAGCTTAAGAGCCGGTGAAGCTTTCTTT. Translating gives CASSLRAGEAFF.